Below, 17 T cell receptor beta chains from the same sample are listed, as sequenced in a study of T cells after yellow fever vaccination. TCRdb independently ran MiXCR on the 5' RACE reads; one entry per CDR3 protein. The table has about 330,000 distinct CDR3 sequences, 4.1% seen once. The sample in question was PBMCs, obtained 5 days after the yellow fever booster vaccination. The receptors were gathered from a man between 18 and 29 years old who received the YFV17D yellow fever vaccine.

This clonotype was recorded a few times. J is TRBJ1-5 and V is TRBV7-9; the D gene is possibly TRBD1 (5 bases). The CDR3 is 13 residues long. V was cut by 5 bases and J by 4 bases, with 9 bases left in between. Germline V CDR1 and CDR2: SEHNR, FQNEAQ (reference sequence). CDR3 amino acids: CASSGGYNQPQHF. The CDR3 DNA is TGTGCCAGCAGCGGGGGGTATAATCAGCCCCAGCATTTT.

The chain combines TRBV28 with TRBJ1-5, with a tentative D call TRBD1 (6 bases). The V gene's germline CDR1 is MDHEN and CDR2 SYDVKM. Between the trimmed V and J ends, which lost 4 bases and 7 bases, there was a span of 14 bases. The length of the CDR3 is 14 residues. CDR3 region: CASSYGGAYQPQHF. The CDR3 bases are TGTGCCAGCAGTTATGGGGGCGCTTACCAGCCCCAGCATTTT.

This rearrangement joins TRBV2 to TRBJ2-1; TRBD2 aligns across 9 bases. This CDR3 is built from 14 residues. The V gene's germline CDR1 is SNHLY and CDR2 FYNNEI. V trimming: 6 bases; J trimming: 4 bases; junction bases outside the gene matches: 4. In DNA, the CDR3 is TGTGCCAGCAGAGGACTAGCGCGTTACAATGAGCAGTTCTTC. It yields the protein CASRGLARYNEQFF.

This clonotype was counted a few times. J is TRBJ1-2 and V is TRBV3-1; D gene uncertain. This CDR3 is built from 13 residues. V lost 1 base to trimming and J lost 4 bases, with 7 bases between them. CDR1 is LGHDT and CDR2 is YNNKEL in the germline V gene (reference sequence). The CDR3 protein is CASSQGTFYGYTF. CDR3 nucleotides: TGTGCCAGCAGCCAAGGGACGTTCTATGGCTACACCTTC.

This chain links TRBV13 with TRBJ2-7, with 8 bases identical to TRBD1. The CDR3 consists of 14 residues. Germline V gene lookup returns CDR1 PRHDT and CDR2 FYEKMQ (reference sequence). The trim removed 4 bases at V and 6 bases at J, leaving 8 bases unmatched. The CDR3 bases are TGTGCCAGCAGCTCGGACAGGGTATCGGTCGAGCAGTACTTC. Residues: CASSSDRVSVEQYF. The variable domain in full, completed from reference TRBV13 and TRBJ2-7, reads AAGVIQSPRHLIKEKRETATLKCYPIPRHDTVYWYQQGPGQDPQFLISFYEKMQSDKGSIPDRFSAQQFSDYHSELNMSSLELGDSALYFCASSSDRVSVEQYFGPGTRLTVT.

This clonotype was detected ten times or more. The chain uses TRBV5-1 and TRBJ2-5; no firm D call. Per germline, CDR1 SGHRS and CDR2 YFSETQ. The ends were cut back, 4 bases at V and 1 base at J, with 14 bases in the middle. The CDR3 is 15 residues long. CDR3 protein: CASSPRPGFQETQYF. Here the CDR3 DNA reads TGCGCCAGCAGCCCACGACCGGGTTTCCAAGAGACCCAGTACTTC. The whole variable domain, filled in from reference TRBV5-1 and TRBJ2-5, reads KAGVTQTPRYLIKTRGQQVTLSCSPISGHRSVSWYQQTPGQGLQFLFEYFSETQRNKGNFPGRFSGRQFSNSRSEMNVSTLELGDSALYLCASSPRPGFQETQYFGPGTRLLVL.

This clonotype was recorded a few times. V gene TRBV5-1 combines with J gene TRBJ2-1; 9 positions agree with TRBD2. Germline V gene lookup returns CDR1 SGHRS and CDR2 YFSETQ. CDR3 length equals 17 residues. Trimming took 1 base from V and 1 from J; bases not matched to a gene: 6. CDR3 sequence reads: CASSLWASGDSYNEQFF. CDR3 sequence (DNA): TGCGCCAGCAGCTTGTGGGCTAGCGGGGATTCCTACAATGAGCAGTTCTTC.

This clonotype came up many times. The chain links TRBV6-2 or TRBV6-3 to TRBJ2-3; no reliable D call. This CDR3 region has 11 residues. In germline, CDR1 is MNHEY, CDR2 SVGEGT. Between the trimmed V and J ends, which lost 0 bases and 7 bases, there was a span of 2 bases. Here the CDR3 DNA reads TGTGCCAGCAGTTACTCCTATACGCAGTATTTT. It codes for CASSYSYTQYF.

The CDR3 reads CASTNRAGREAFF. CDR3 nucleotide sequence: TGTGCCAGCACAAACCGGGCAGGAAGGGAAGCTTTCTTT. This sequence joins TRBV25-1 and TRBJ1-1; D remains unclear. With 7 bases removed from V and 8 bases from J, the gap between germline ends came to 17 bases. Germline lookup yields CDR1 MGHDK and CDR2 SYGVNS. CDR3 length equals 13 residues. Full variable domain (rest looked up from reference TRBV25-1 and TRBJ1-1): EADIYQTPRYLVIGTGKKITLECSQTMGHDKMYWYQQDPGMELHLIHYSYGVNSTEKGDLSSESTVSRIRTEHFPLTLESARPSHTSQYLCASTNRAGREAFFGQGTRLTVV.

Here the CDR3 reads CASSRIRNYEAFF. For the CDR3, the DNA is TGTGCCAGCAGTAGAATCCGTAATTATGAAGCTTTCTTT. The chain uses TRBV6-5 and TRBJ1-1; no definite D call. V was cut by 5 bases and J by 7 bases, with 14 bases left in between. This CDR3 has 13 amino acids. CDR1 is MNHEY, CDR2 SVGAGI, per germline.

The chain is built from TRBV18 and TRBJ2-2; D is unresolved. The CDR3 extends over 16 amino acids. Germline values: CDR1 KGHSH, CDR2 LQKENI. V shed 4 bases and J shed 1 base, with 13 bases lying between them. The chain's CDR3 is CASSLRRTRNTGELFF. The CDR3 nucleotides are TGTGCCAGCTCACTCCGAAGGACGCGGAACACCGGGGAGCTGTTTTTT.

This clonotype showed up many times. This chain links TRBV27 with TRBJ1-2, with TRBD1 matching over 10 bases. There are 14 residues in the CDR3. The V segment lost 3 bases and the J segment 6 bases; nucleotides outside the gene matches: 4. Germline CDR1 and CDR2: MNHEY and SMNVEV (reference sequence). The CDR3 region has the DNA TGTGCCAGCAGTTTTGGGGACAGGGGACATGGCTACACCTTC. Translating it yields CASSFGDRGHGYTF.

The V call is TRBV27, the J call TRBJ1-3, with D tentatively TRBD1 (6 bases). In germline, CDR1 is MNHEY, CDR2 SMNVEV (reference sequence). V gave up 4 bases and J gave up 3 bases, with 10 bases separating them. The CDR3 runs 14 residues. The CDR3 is CASSSTGRGNTIYF. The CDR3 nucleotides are TGTGCCAGCAGTTCTACAGGGCGTGGAAACACCATATATTTT.

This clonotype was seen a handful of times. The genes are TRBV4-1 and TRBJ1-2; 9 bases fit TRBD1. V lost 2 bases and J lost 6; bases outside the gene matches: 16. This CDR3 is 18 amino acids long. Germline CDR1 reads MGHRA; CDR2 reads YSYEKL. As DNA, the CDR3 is TGCGCCAGCAGCCAACTATACCGGGACAGGGTCCTAGGCGATGGCTACACCTTC. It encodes CASSQLYRDRVLGDGYTF.

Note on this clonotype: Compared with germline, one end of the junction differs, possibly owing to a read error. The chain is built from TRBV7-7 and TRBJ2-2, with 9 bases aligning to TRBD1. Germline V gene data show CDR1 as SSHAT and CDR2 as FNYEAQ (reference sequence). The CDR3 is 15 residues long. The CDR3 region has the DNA TGTGCTAGCAGCTTAGGGACAGGGAACGCCGGGGAGCTGTTTTTT. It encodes CASSLGTGNAGELFF.

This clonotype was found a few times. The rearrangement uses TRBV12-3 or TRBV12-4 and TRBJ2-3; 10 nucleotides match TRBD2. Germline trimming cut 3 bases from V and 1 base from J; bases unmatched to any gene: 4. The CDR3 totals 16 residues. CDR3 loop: CASSLSGGAGTDTQYF. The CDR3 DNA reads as TGTGCCAGCAGTTTGAGCGGGGGGGCTGGCACAGATACGCAGTATTTT.

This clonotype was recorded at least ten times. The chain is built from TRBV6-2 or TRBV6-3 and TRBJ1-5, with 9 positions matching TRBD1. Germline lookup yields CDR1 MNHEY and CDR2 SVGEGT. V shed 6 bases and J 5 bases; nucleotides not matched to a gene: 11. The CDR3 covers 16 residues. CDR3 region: CASSEAGTGNYQPQHF. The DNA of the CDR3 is TGTGCCAGCAGCGAGGCCGGGACAGGGAATTATCAGCCCCAGCATTTT.